One sample yielded the 2 T cell receptor beta chains listed below, sequenced in a study of cytomegalovirus exposure and HLA in healthy donors. This PCR relied on a set of 60 Vbeta primers and 13 Jbeta primers. Produced via immunoSEQ multiplex PCR; TCRdb's table is partial and in-frame only. The sample lists about 100,000 clones, 50% to 70% occurring once. Sequenced input: PBMCs. These receptors were taken from a human donor in good health.

The chain links TRBV29-1 to TRBJ2-1; 9 positions agree with TRBD1. This CDR3 comprises 13 residues. Germline V gene data show CDR1 as SQVTM and CDR2 as ANQGSEA. V lost 2 bases and J lost 8; bases outside the gene matches: 4. The CDR3 loop is CSVERDREYEQFF. DNA of the CDR3: TGCAGCGTTGAAAGGGACAGGGAATATGAGCAGTTCTTC.

This clone showed up just once. The J gene is TRBJ2-2, the V gene TRBV2; no clear D. Germline loops: CDR1 SNHLY, CDR2 FYNNEI. The CDR3 covers 15 residues. Trimming removed 6 bases from V and 0 bases from J, with 11 bases in between. The CDR3: CASRQQSTNTGELFF. As DNA, the CDR3 is TGTGCCAGCAGGCAACAGAGTACGAACACCGGGGAGCTGTTTTTT.